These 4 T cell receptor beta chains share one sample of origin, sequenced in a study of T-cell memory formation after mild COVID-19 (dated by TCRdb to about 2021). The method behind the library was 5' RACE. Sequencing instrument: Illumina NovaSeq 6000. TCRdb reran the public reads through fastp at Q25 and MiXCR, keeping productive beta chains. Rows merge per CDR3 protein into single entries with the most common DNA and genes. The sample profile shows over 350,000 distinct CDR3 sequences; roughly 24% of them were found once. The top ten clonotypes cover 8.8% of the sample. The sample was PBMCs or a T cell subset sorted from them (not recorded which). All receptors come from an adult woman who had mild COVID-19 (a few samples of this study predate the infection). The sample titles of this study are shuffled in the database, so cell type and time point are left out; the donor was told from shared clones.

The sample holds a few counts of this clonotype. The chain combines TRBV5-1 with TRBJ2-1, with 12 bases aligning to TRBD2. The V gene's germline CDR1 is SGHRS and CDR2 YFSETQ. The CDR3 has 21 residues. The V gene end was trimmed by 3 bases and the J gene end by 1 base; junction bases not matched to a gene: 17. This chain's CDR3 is CASSSLAGGSRSGMSYNEQFF. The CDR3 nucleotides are TGCGCCAGCAGCTCGCTAGCGGGAGGGTCCCGCTCGGGGATGTCCTACAATGAGCAGTTCTTC. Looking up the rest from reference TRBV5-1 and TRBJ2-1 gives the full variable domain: KAGVTQTPRYLIKTRGQQVTLSCSPISGHRSVSWYQQTPGQGLQFLFEYFSETQRNKGNFPGRFSGRQFSNSRSEMNVSTLELGDSALYLCASSSLAGGSRSGMSYNEQFFGPGTRLTVL.

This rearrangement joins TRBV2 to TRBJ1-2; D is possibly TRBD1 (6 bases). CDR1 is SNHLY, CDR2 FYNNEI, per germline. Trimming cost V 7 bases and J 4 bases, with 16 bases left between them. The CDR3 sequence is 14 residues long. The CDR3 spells CASIPDKGVYGYTF. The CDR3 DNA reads TGTGCCAGCATTCCGGACAAGGGGGTCTATGGCTACACCTTC.

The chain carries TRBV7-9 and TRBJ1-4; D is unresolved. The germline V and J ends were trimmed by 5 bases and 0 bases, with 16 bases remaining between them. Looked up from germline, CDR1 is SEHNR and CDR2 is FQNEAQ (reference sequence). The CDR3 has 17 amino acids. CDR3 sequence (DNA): TGTGCCAGCAGCGCTTCACAGACCCTTGCAACTAATGAAAAACTGTTTTTT. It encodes CASSASQTLATNEKLFF.

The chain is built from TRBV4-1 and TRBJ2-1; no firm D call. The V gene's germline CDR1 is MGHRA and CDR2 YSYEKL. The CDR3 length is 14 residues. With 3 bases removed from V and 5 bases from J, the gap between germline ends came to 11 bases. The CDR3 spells CASSHPGRNNEQFF. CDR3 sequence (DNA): TGCGCCAGCAGCCATCCTGGACGCAACAATGAGCAGTTCTTC.